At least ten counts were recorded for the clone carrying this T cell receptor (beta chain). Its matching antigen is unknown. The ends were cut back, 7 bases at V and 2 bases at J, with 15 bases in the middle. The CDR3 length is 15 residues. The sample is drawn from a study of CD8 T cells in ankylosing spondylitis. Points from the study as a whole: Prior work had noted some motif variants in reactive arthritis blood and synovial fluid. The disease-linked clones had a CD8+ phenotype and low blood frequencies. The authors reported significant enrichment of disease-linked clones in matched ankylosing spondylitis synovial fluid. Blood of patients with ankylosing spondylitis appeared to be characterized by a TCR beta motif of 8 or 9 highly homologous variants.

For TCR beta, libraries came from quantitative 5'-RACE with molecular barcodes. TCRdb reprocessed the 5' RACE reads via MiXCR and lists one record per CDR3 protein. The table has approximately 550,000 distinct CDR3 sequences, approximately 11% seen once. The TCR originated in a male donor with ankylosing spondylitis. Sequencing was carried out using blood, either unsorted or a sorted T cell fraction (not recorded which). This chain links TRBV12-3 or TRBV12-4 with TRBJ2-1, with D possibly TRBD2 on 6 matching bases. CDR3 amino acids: CASTSRGGTYNEQFF. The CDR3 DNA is TGTGCCAGCACCTCTCGGGGCGGGACCTACAATGAGCAGTTCTTC.